The next 15 T cell receptor beta chains were all read from a single sample in a study of tumor-infiltrating lymphocytes in glioblastoma multiforme (TCRdb year 2017). TCRdb records Illumina HiSeq 2500 as the sequencer. TCRB libraries were built from RNA via three nested multiplex PCR rounds using a modified ARM-PCR protocol with multiple V-beta primers and a C-beta primer. Starting from the raw public reads, TCRdb applied fastp trimming at Q25, assembled clones with MiXCR and retained in-frame beta chains. Duplicate CDR3 protein sequences are folded into a single record with the most common DNA and genes. The sample table shows 15,000 to 20,000 distinct CDR3 sequences, and under 80% are seen once. The ten top clones hold approximately 20% of the sample. Sequencing input: peripheral blood. The receptors shown here come from a male donor with glioblastoma.

The chain is built from TRBV11-2 and TRBJ2-2, with 9 bases aligning to TRBD1. Germline CDR1 SGHAT, CDR2 FQNNGV. The CDR3 spans 16 residues. With 5 bases clipped from V and 5 bases from J, the junction kept 9 bases outside the gene matches. This CDR3 reads CASSPARDRATGELFF. The CDR3 coding sequence is TGTGCCAGCAGCCCAGCTAGGGACAGGGCAACCGGGGAGCTGTTTTTT.

About this clonotype: Given a much more abundant clone one base away, this may be a read error. The V and J genes are TRBV5-1 and TRBJ2-7; tentative D call: TRBD1 (6 bases). The CDR3 has 17 amino acids. Germline V lookup: CDR1 SGHRS, CDR2 YFSETQ. Trimming left V 4 bases short and J 6 bases short, with 26 bases between. This CDR3 is CASSPAYAVGVGGEQYF. The CDR3 coding sequence is TGCGCCAGCAGCCCCGCCTACGCGGTGGGTGTAGGGGGCGAGCAGTACTTC.

This clonotype was seen repeatedly, ten times or more. The chain is built from TRBV6-5 and TRBJ2-3; 10 bases are shared with TRBD2. The CDR3 loop spans 15 amino acids. Germline assignment: CDR1 MNHEY and CDR2 SVGAGI. V dropped 6 bases and J dropped 3; count of bases not matched to a gene: 6. CDR3 nucleotides: TGTGCCAGCAGACCACTAGCGGGAAGTACAGATACGCAGTATTTT. Translating it yields CASRPLAGSTDTQYF.

On this clonotype itself: Mismatch with germline at one junction end may stem from a read error. This sequence joins TRBV11-2 and TRBJ2-5; 7 bases agree with TRBD1. CDR3 size: 16 residues. Germline CDR1 is SGHAT and CDR2 is FQNNGV. The CDR3 loop is CARSILRDSLRETQYF. The CDR3 region has the DNA TGTGCCAGAAGCATACTCCGGGACAGTCTCAGAGAGACCCAATACTTC.

With regard to this clonotype: The junction departs from the called germline gene at one end, perhaps through a read error. V gene TRBV29-1 combines with J gene TRBJ2-3; 8 bases are a match to TRBD1. CDR1 and CDR2 (germline): SQVTM, ANQGSEA. CDR3 length: 15 residues. For the CDR3, the DNA is TGCAGCGTTCAAGTAGTGGACAGGGAGACAGATACGCGGTATTTT. Amino acids: CSVQVVDRETDTRYF.

With regard to this clonotype: Because the CDR3 is missing its conserved closing phenylalanine or tryptophan, this is likely a read error. This chain links TRBV4-2 with TRBJ2-7, with a tentative D call TRBD2 (6 bases). The CDR3 consists of 15 residues. Trimming removed 3 bases from V and 0 bases from J, with 12 bases in between. Germline-derived CDR1 and CDR2 are LGHNA and YNFKEQ. Written as DNA, the CDR3 is TGTGCCAGCAGCCAGGAGGGCCCGAGCTCCTACGAGCAGTACTGC. Its translation: CASSQEGPSSYEQYC.

Comment on this clonotype: The CDR3 does not end in the conserved phenylalanine or tryptophan, so this is likely a read error. This chain connects TRBV20-1 to TRBJ2-7; unclear D gene. CDR1 is DFQATT, CDR2 SNEGSKA, per germline (reference sequence). Trimming removed 2 bases from V and 0 bases from J, with 8 bases in between. The CDR3 sequence is 13 residues long. This chain's CDR3 is CSARRWASYEQYS. The DNA of the CDR3 is TGCAGTGCTAGACGCTGGGCCTCCTACGAGCAGTACTCC.

V usage is TRBV28 and J usage is TRBJ2-7; D unresolved. CDR3 length equals 12 residues. Trimming removed 2 bases at V and 10 bases at J, with 12 bases between. Germline V CDR1 and CDR2: MDHEN, SYDVKM. The CDR3 loop is CASSLEIGKQYF. The CDR3 coding sequence is TGTGCCAGCAGTTTAGAAATTGGCAAACAGTACTTC.

The CDR3 here is CSARRDSKLFF. The CDR3 nucleotides read TGCAGTGCTAGAAGGGACTCAAAACTGTTTTTT. The chain employs TRBV20-1 and TRBJ1-4; possible D gene TRBD1, 5 bases. CDR3 length: 11 amino acids. Trimming stripped 2 bases from V and 10 bases from J, with 8 bases between. CDR1 is DFQATT, CDR2 SNEGSKA, per germline (reference sequence).

A few counts support this clonotype. The rearrangement joins TRBV11-3 to TRBJ2-1; 9 bases are a match to TRBD2. V was clipped by 0 bases and J by 4 bases; unmatched bases: 4. The CDR3 runs to 16 residues. Germline values: CDR1 SGHNT, CDR2 YENEEA. Here the CDR3 reads CASSLEMTSGYNEQFF. DNA of the CDR3: TGTGCCAGCAGCTTAGAGATGACTAGCGGATACAATGAGCAGTTCTTC.

This clonotype was recorded at least ten times. The chain links TRBV20-1 to TRBJ2-5; weak D call: TRBD2 (6 bases). The V end was cut by 2 bases, the J end by 0 bases, with 16 bases between. This CDR3 comprises 16 residues. Per germline, CDR1 DFQATT and CDR2 SNEGSKA (reference sequence). The CDR3 DNA sequence: TGCAGTGCTAGACCCAGCGGGCGCTTTTACCAAGAGACCCAGTACTTC. Translating it yields CSARPSGRFYQETQYF.

As regards this clonotype: A read error is possible here, since a much larger clone lies one base away. This chain joins TRBV14 and TRBJ2-2; TRBD1 or TRBD2 may be the D gene (5 bases each). Germline V gene data show CDR1 as SGHDN and CDR2 as FVKESK. Trimming removed 4 bases at V and 6 bases at J, with 12 bases between. The CDR3 loop spans 14 amino acids. Here the CDR3 reads CASSLTRGPGELFF. The CDR3, as DNA: TGTGCCAGCAGCCTCACCCGGGGCCCCGGGGAGCTGTTTTTT.

This clonotype was counted only a few times. Given a much more abundant clone one base away, this may be a read error. Because the CDR3 is missing its conserved closing phenylalanine or tryptophan, this is likely a read error. The rearrangement uses TRBV5-5 and TRBJ2-7; 9 bases agree with TRBD2. V lost 4 bases to trimming and J lost 3 bases; unmatched junction nucleotides: 20. Germline CDR1 SGHKS, CDR2 YYEKEE (reference sequence). This CDR3 region has 19 residues. The CDR3 region has the DNA TGTGCCAGCAGCCGCGGCACTGGCCTAGCGGGACCCATGAGCTACGAGCAGTACTTA. Translating gives CASSRGTGLAGPMSYEQYL.

For this clonotype: A much more abundant neighbour one base away suggests this may be a read error. The chain has TRBV11-3 and TRBJ2-1; D may be TRBD1 or TRBD2 (6 bases each). The CDR3 is made up of 14 amino acids. Germline V lookup: CDR1 SGHNT, CDR2 YENEEA. V was pared by 8 bases and J by 13 bases, with 24 bases between. For the CDR3, the DNA is TGTGCCAGCGTCGTTAGGGGGGCCCTGAGGGAACAGTTCTTC. Translating gives CASVVRGALREQFF.

This clonotype occurred a few times. The rearrangement joins TRBV20-1 to TRBJ1-2, with D maybe TRBD1 (6 bases). V lost 6 bases and J 6 bases, leaving 20 bases between the germline ends. In germline, CDR1 is DFQATT, CDR2 SNEGSKA (reference sequence). The length of the CDR3 is 14 residues. The CDR3: CSAFRGPMSHGYTF. The CDR3 region has the DNA TGCAGTGCCTTCCGGGGGCCTATGTCGCATGGCTACACCTTC.